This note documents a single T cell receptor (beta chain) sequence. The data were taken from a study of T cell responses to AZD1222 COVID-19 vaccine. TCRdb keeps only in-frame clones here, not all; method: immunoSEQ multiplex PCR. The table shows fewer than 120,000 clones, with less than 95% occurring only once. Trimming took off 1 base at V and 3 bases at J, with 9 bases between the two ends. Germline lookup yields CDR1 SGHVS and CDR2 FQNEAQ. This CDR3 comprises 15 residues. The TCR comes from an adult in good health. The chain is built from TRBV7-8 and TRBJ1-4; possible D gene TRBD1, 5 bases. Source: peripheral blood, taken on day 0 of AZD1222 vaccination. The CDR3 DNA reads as TGTGCCAGCAGCTTAGGACAGAGCTCTAATGAAAAACTGTTTTTT. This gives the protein CASSLGQSSNEKLFF.